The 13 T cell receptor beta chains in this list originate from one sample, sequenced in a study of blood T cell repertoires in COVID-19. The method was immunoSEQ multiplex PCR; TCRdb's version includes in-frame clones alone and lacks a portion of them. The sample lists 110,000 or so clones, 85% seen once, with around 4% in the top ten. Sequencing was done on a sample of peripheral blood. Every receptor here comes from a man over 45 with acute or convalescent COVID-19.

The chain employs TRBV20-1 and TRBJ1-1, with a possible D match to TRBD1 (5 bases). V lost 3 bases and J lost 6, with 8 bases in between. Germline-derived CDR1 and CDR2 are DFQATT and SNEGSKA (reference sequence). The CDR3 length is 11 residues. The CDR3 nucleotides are TGCAGTGCTAGCCCGGGGGCTGAAGCTTTCTTT. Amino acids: CSASPGAEAFF.

CDR3 protein: CASSPPSLSEQYF. The CDR3 coding sequence is TGTGCCAGCAGTCCACCCTCTCTGAGCGAGCAGTACTTC. The chain carries TRBV28 and TRBJ2-7; D is uncertain. Germline loops: CDR1 MDHEN, CDR2 SYDVKM. The germline V and J ends were trimmed by 5 bases and 6 bases, with 14 bases remaining between them. CDR3 size: 13 residues.

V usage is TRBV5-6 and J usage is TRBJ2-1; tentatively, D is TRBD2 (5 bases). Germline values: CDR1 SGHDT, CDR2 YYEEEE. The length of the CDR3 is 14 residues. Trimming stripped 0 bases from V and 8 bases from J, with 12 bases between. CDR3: CASSLGSGIDEQFF. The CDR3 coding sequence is TGTGCCAGCAGCTTGGGGTCCGGGATCGATGAGCAGTTCTTC.

CDR3 DNA sequence: TGCGCCAGCTATGTTCAGGGGGACGGGGGCTACACCTTC. It specifies CASYVQGDGGYTF. The chain joins TRBV10-2 to TRBJ1-2, with 7 bases that match TRBD1. Germline loops: CDR1 WSHSY, CDR2 SAAADI. The CDR3 runs 13 residues. Unmatched junction bases numbered 11, after V lost 8 bases and J lost 8 bases.

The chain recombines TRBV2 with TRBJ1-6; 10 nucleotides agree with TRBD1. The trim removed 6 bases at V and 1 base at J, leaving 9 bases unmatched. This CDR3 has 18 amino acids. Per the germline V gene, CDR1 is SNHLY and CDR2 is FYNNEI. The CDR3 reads CASRPGTGEKSYNSPLHF. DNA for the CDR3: TGTGCCAGCAGACCCGGGACAGGGGAAAAATCCTATAATTCACCCCTCCACTTT.

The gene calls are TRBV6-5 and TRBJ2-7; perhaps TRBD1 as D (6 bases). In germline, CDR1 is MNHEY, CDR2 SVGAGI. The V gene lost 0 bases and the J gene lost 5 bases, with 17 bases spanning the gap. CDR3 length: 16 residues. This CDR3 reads CASSYSSGQGGNEQYF. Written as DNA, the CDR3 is TGTGCCAGCAGTTACTCGAGTGGACAAGGGGGTAACGAGCAGTACTTC.

DNA for the CDR3: TGCGCCAGCAGCTTAGACTCTAGCGGGAGGACCACAGATACGCAGTATTTT. This codes for CASSLDSSGRTTDTQYF. The J gene is TRBJ2-3, the V gene TRBV5-1, with 11 bases identical to TRBD2. The CDR3 contains 17 residues. CDR1 is SGHRS, CDR2 YFSETQ, per germline. J was trimmed by 2 bases and V by 2 bases; bases with no gene match: 7.

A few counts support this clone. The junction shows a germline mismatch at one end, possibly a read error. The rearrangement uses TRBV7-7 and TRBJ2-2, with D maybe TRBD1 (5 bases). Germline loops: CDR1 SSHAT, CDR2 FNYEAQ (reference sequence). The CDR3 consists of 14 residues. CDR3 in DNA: TGTGCTAGCAGCTTAGAAGGGGCCACCGGGGAGCTGTTTTTT. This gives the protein CASSLEGATGELFF.

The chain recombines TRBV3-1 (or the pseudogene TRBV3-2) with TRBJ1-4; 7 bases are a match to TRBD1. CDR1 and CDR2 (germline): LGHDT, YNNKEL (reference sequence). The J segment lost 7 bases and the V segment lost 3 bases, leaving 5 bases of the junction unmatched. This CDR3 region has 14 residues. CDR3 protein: CASSQQQGREKLFF. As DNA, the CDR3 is TGTGCCAGCAGCCAGCAACAGGGGCGTGAAAAACTGTTTTTT.

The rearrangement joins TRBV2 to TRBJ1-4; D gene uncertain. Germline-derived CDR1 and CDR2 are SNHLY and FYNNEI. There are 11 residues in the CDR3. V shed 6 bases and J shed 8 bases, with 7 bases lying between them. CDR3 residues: CASSDFEKLFF. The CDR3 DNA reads TGTGCCAGCAGCGACTTCGAAAAACTGTTTTTT.

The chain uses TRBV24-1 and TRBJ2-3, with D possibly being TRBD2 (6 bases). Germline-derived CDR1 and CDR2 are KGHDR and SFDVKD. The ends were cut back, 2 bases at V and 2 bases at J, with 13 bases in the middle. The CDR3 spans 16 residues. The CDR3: CATSDWGDFHTDTQYF. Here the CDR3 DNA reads TGTGCCACCAGTGATTGGGGGGACTTCCACACAGATACGCAGTATTTT.

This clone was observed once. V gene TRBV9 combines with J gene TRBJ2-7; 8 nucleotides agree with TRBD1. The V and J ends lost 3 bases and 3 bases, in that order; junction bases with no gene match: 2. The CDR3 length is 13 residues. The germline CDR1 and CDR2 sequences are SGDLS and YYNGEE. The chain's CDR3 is CASSGTGGYEQYF. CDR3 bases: TGTGCCAGCAGCGGAACAGGGGGCTACGAGCAGTACTTC.

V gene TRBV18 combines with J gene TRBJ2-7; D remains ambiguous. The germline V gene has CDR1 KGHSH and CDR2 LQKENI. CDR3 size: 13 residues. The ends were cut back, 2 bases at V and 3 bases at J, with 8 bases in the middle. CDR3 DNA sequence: TGTGCCAGCTCACCAACGCAGGACTACGAGCAGTACTTC. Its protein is CASSPTQDYEQYF.